This T cell receptor (beta chain) was found in a study of T cells in Graves' hyperthyroidism and ophthalmopathy (dated by TCRdb to about 2019). Concerning the study at large: Peripheral blood samples were taken at initial diagnosis, before any treatment was given. Whether ophthalmopathy could be predicted prospectively was tested in an independent validation cohort made up of roughly 20 hyperthyroidism patients plus 17 patients who later progressed to ophthalmopathy. In about six Graves' hyperthyroidism patients, the study also compared T-cell repertoires from thyroid tissue with T-cell repertoires from blood. The 75 to 100 discovery patients were divided at random into training and test sets in a 7:3 ratio. After sampling, hyperthyroidism patients received methimazole starting at 30 mg daily, and ophthalmopathy patients received high-dose intravenous methylprednisolone. TCR V-J signatures able to tell the groups apart were searched for in a discovery cohort of approximately 95 patients, of whom around 43 had Graves' ophthalmopathy and about 55 had stable Graves' hyperthyroidism. According to the paper, TCR Vbeta CDR3 sequencing was carried out on 135 peripheral blood samples, which came from some 41 ophthalmopathy, around 75 hyperthyroidism and some 17 progressor patients.

V gives up 6 bases and J gives up 1 base, and the segment between their germline ends measures 11 bases. The CDR3 holds 14 amino acids from the cysteine to the phenylalanine. The sequence is cut down to CDR3 DNA, 42 bases in frame from base 1. Based on the germline V gene (reference sequence), the CDR1 and CDR2 sequences are LNHDA and SQIVND. The TCR beta CDR3 regions were amplified from the RNA transcripts. The first round of RT-PCR for the TCR CDR3 was performed with the HTBI primer set and the Qiagen OneStep RT-PCR kit. Libraries were constructed in a second round of multiplex PCR, after which size selection and purification were performed. The libraries were sequenced on an Illumina HiSeq2000 using paired-end 100 bp reads. On the authors' methods: Raw data were processed with SOAPnuke, discarding reads with adapters, uncalled bases, mean Phred below 15, or no exact constant-primer or identifier match. COPE v1.2.5 was used to merge high-quality paired reads, and clonotypes were defined as unique nucleotide sequences. MiTCR v1.1 was used to align the clonotypes against IMGT TRBV, TRBD and TRBJ reference segments. Analysis was restricted to V-J combinations with a frequency above 0.0001, which covered 99% to 99.2% of repertoires. A TCS score was defined as the ratio of F50 (clonal expansion) to E x V (chaos), with BLOSUM62-based TCRdist applied between CDR3 peptides within each V-J. Welch's t-statistics and random forest reduced roughly 500 V-J features to about 12, which were used in a naive Bayes classifier (R e1071). The public reads were quality trimmed at Q25 with fastp and then assembled into clones with MiXCR by TCRdb, keeping productive beta chains. Every CDR3 protein is listed once, alongside the most common genes and DNA of its rows. The V and J calls come from TCRdb's annotation, not from the publication. The sample includes 690,000 or so distinct CDR3 sequences, with around a sixth observed a single time. The ten largest clones capture roughly a sixth of the sample.

In the case of this clonotype: The specificity of this receptor is unknown. The sample holds no much larger clone one base away, and base qualities are not on file.

The hyperthyroidism patients were between 18 and 65 years old and newly diagnosed, with a disease duration of less than 2 months. The study excluded patients with uncontrolled infections, other autoimmune diseases, pregnancy or lactation. Diagnoses relied on clinical symptoms, serum thyroxine and TRAb, thyroid ultrasound and orbital computed tomography. Blood from progressor patients was drawn when they were first diagnosed with hyperthyroidism, before any ophthalmopathy symptoms appeared. Ficoll-Paque density gradient centrifugation was used to isolate PBMCs from 9.5 to 10 ml of fresh peripheral blood. Progressor patients were first diagnosed with Graves' hyperthyroidism and then developed ophthalmopathy during follow-up. Trizol reagent was used to extract total RNA, and RNA quality was then checked on an Agilent 2100 Bioanalyzer. Overall results and qualifications from the work: During validation, the model predicted progression to ophthalmopathy a median of approximately 6 months ahead of onset, with 70.59% sensitivity and about 75% specificity. Ophthalmopathy was separated from stable hyperthyroidism by a 13 V-J signature model, with about 88% sensitivity and roughly 84% specificity obtained in cross-validation and 80%/75% obtained in testing. No statistical method was used to set the sample size in advance, and investigators knew the group allocation. Most expanded thyroid clonotypes (frequency above 0.001) were also detected in blood, suggesting blood repertoires may reflect thyroid immune responses.

The chain is assembled from TRBV19 and TRBJ2-3; the D gene is perhaps TRBD1, from 6 matching bases. Sequencing was done on a sample of blood. This receptor was identified in a woman in her 50s with Graves' hyperthyroidism that later progressed to Graves' ophthalmopathy. DNA sequence: TGTGCCAGTAGCACAGGGATCGGCACAGATACGCAGTATTTT. This gives the protein CASSTGIGTDTQYF.